This TCR beta chain is from a study of molecular identifiers for immune sequencing clone quantification (dated 2018 in TCRdb). With respect to the entire study: In a replicate experiment, RNA from about 21,000 or 97,000 naive CD8 T cells was split into five aliquots, four of which were sequenced. CD8 T cells were used in a methods study to benchmark molecular-identifier clustering-based TCR repertoire sequencing (MIDCIRS) and TCR RNA copy counting.

Library generation was performed with PCR. TCRdb names Illumina HiSeq 4000 as the instrument used. Preparation of bulk TCR libraries followed a previously described approach, with the TCR primers listed in Table S5. The Qiagen AllPrep DNA/RNA kit was used to purify total RNA. Before analysis, reads from multiple sequencing runs of one library were combined. The paper's data handling went like this. Only reads with exact TCR constant sequence were kept, trimmed to 150 nt, and grouped by their 12-nt molecular barcodes. Reads inside each barcode group were sub-clustered using a 15% Levenshtein threshold, and a quality-weighted consensus sequence was constructed for each RNA molecule. Non-functional sequences were removed, as were lower-count sequences one edit away from another. Based on fitting two negative binomial distributions, any barcode sub-cluster with under 20% of the maximum read count was discarded. TCRdb trimmed the raw reads at Q25, called clones with MiXCR and kept productive beta chains. CDR3 protein sequences are deduplicated, and each keeps its most common genes and DNA. These V and J calls derive from TCRdb rather than the authors' analysis. In this sample the table shows 80,000 to 95,000 distinct CDR3 sequences, under 20% of which occur a single time. The ten largest clones take up around 0.8% of the sample.

Study-wide findings and limitations: In CMV-specific effector cells, clones with more than 20 RNA copies accounted for over 97% of molecules, whereas in naive cells such clones accounted for under 1%. The naive libraries included spiked-in Jurkat TCR RNA (roughly 9 copies' worth), and this RNA is not part of the donor repertoire. Modeling estimated 3 to 3.5 recovered TCR RNA copies per cell, compared with around 9.7 by digital PCR, which implies roughly 29% capture efficiency. Identical TCR molecules sharing a barcode could cause highly expanded clone sizes to be underestimated. A single cell's worth of spiked-in Jurkat TCR RNA was reported detectable even among some 920,000 naive CD8 T cells. When barcode sub-clustering was left out, chimeric consensus sequences inflated TCR diversity, with chimeras reaching as high as 47%.

Including the terminal cysteine and phenylalanine, the CDR3 comprises 15 residues. CDR3 DNA is the only sequence kept; it has 45 bases, read in frame from the first base. Unmatched junction bases come to 5, with V trimmed by 0 bases and J by 2 bases. From the germline V gene (reference sequence), CDR1 is DFQATT and CDR2 is SNEGSKA. Naive CD8 T cell libraries were made from about 20,000 to 1,000,000 sorted cells using 10%, 30% or 50% of purified RNA. On a BD FACSAria II, naive CD8 T cells were FACS-sorted as CD8+CD4-CCR7+CD45RA+ and collected into RLT Plus buffer. To test detection sensitivity, Jurkat RNA equal to ten TCR copies was added to samples of about 18,000-1,100,000 naive CD8 T cells. Enrichment of CD8 T cells was performed with RosetteSep CD8+ T Cell Enrichment Cocktail and Ficoll-Paque, after which ACK red cell lysis was carried out. This clonotype has ten or more counts. What antigen it recognizes has not been identified. No base-level quality is on record; no much larger clone is a single base apart.

The sample taken for sequencing was naive CD8+ T cells from blood, with Jurkat cell RNA spiked in. Reading the label with the study, this specimen's cell subset or site is: FACS-sorted CD8+CD4-CCR7+CD45RA+ naive T cells. This sequence uses TRBV20-1 and TRBJ2-7, with 9 bases aligning to TRBD2. This clonotype was obtained from a human donor in good health. Some libraries in this study had Jurkat cell RNA spiked in. For the CDR3, the sequence is CSARDWPSGTYEQYF. In nucleotides, the sequence is TGCAGTGCTAGAGATTGGCCTAGCGGGACCTACGAGCAGTACTTC.